What follows are 23 T cell receptor beta chains derived from one specimen sequenced in a study of T-cell memory formation after mild COVID-19. TCRdb fed the 5' RACE reads into MiXCR, producing one record per CDR3 protein. The sample holds approximately 150,000 distinct CDR3 sequences, roughly 19% seen once. The sample consisted of PBMCs or a T cell subset sorted from them (not recorded which). The receptor set was obtained from an adult woman who had mild COVID-19 (a few samples of this study predate the infection). Cell type and time point are not known.

V gene TRBV7-9 combines with J gene TRBJ2-3; D remains unclear. This CDR3 has 14 residues. Germline V gene data show CDR1 as SEHNR and CDR2 as FQNEAQ (reference sequence). Trimming took 1 base from V and 2 from J, leaving 7 bases between them. This CDR3 is CASSLEPTTDTQYF. CDR3 bases: TGTGCCAGCAGCTTAGAGCCGACCACAGATACGCAGTATTTT.

J is TRBJ2-7 and V is TRBV6-5; 12 bases agree with TRBD2. CDR3 length: 14 residues. CDR1 MNHEY and CDR2 SVGAGI come from the germline V gene. Germline trimming cut 6 bases from V and 10 bases from J; bases unmatched to any gene: 10. The CDR3 coding sequence is TGTGCCAGCAGGGAGACTAGCGGGAGTTCTCCCCAGTACTTC. This gives the protein CASRETSGSSPQYF.

This clonotype was counted a few times. The chain is built from TRBV3-1 and TRBJ2-7; D gene unclear. V gave up 9 bases and J gave up 3 bases, with 15 bases separating them. Germline V lookup: CDR1 LGHDT, CDR2 YNNKEL (reference sequence). CDR3 length equals 13 residues. The CDR3 sequence: CASGVGGDYEQYF. The CDR3 nucleotides read TGTGCCAGTGGTGTGGGCGGTGACTACGAGCAGTACTTC.

This clonotype was seen a handful of times. This sequence joins TRBV29-1 and TRBJ2-1, with 13 bases fitting TRBD2. The CDR3 runs 14 residues. Germline CDR1 and CDR2: SQVTM and ANQGSEA. J lost 8 bases, V lost 5 bases, and 6 bases had no gene match. CDR3 in amino acids: CSVLGLAGADEQFF. CDR3 DNA: TGCAGCGTTCTTGGACTAGCGGGAGCTGATGAGCAGTTCTTC.

The V call is TRBV2, the J call TRBJ2-7, with 7 bases identical to TRBD1. Germline CDR1 reads SNHLY; CDR2 reads FYNNEI. Trimming at V came to 3 bases and at J to 0 bases, leaving 5 bases not matched to a gene. The CDR3 spans 15 residues. As DNA, the CDR3 is TGTGCCAGCAGTGAGACAGGGAACAGCTCCTACGAGCAGTACTTC. Residues: CASSETGNSSYEQYF.

This clonotype has a handful of counts. The gene calls are TRBV27 and TRBJ2-3, with 8 bases fitting TRBD1. With V trimmed by 9 bases and J by 2 bases, 10 bases remained unmatched. Germline V gives CDR1 MNHEY, CDR2 SMNVEV (reference sequence). The CDR3 runs 15 residues. CDR3 loop: CASTRQGLATDTQYF. In nucleotides, the CDR3 is TGTGCCAGTACCCGACAGGGGTTGGCCACAGATACGCAGTATTTT.

This clonotype was found many times. The CDR3: CATSGPGRWDEQFF. The DNA for the CDR3 is TGTGCCACCAGCGGCCCGGGTCGATGGGATGAGCAGTTCTTC. This chain links TRBV24-1 with TRBJ2-1, with D uncertain. V was pared by 7 bases and J by 8 bases, with 17 bases between. CDR1 is KGHDR, CDR2 SFDVKD, per germline. CDR3 size: 14 residues.

The chain carries TRBV20-1 and TRBJ2-3; 7 nucleotides match TRBD2. The germline V gene has CDR1 DFQATT and CDR2 SNEGSKA (reference sequence). The ends lost 3 bases at V and 3 bases at J; junction bases unmatched: 9. The CDR3 consists of 15 residues. The CDR3 reads CSASPGTIRTDTQYF. CDR3 bases: TGCAGTGCTAGCCCCGGGACTATTAGAACAGATACGCAGTATTTT.

This clonotype was picked up a small number of times. The V call is TRBV7-2, the J call TRBJ2-1, with D unclear. CDR1 and CDR2 (germline): SGHTA, FQGNSA. V lost 3 bases to trimming and J lost 11 bases, with 11 bases between them. The CDR3 runs 12 residues. The CDR3 DNA is TGTGCCAGCAGCTTCTTAACCCAGCAGCAGTTCTTC. This translates into CASSFLTQQQFF.

This clonotype was seen a few times. The chain is built from TRBV18 and TRBJ1-3, with a possible D match to TRBD1 (5 bases). CDR3 length: 16 amino acids. Per germline, CDR1 KGHSH and CDR2 LQKENI. Trimming shortened V by 3 bases and J by 0 bases, and 12 bases separated the two germline ends. The CDR3 reads CASSPAVGASGNTIYF. As DNA, the CDR3 is TGTGCCAGCTCACCTGCAGTAGGGGCCTCTGGAAACACCATATATTTT.

V usage is TRBV3-1 and J usage is TRBJ2-3; D may be TRBD1 (8 bases). Trimming cost V 3 bases and J 2 bases, with 12 bases left between them. Germline CDR1 is LGHDT and CDR2 is YNNKEL (reference sequence). The CDR3 contains 15 residues. The DNA of the CDR3 is TGTGCCAGCAGCCAGACAGGGGACTACACAGATACGCAGTATTTT. It yields the protein CASSQTGDYTDTQYF.

The genes are TRBV23-1 and TRBJ2-1, with 9 bases that match TRBD2. TRBV23-1 counts as an open reading frame of uncertain function. With V trimmed by 0 bases and J by 4 bases, 4 bases remained unmatched. The CDR3 spans 16 residues. CDR3 nucleotides: TGCGCCAGCAGTCAATCGGCAGCGGGGGGTTACAATGAGCAGTTCTTC. Translating it yields CASSQSAAGGYNEQFF.

The chain joins TRBV2 to TRBJ2-7, with D possibly being TRBD1 or TRBD2 (5 bases each). Trimming shortened V by 3 bases and J by 2 bases, and 5 bases separated the two germline ends. Germline lookup yields CDR1 SNHLY and CDR2 FYNNEI. This CDR3 has 12 residues. The CDR3 bases are TGTGCCAGCAGTGAGGGGGCCTACGAGCAGTACTTC. Its translation is CASSEGAYEQYF.

This clonotype has only a few counts. This sequence joins TRBV5-6 and TRBJ2-3; 13 bases map to TRBD2. Looked up from germline, CDR1 is SGHDT and CDR2 is YYEEEE. V trimming: 4 bases; J trimming: 3 bases; junction bases outside the gene matches: 8. This CDR3 is 17 amino acids long. The CDR3 DNA reads TGTGCCAGCAGCATACGACTAGCGGGAGGTCTTACAGATACGCAGTATTTT. This encodes CASSIRLAGGLTDTQYF.

The V gene is TRBV19, the J gene TRBJ1-5; TRBD1 is a possible D gene (5 bases). Germline V gene sequence: CDR1 LNHDA, CDR2 SQIVND (reference sequence). Deletions cut 2 bases from V and 2 bases from J, with 13 bases between. The CDR3 runs to 16 residues. CDR3 region: CASSILTAGGNQPQHF. The CDR3 DNA follows: TGTGCCAGTAGTATATTAACGGCGGGGGGCAATCAGCCCCAGCATTTT.

This clonotype was found a few times. The V and J genes are TRBV4-1 and TRBJ2-5; 11 bases are a match to TRBD2. The germline V gene has CDR1 MGHRA and CDR2 YSYEKL. The CDR3 sequence is 16 residues long. V was clipped by 1 base and J by 2 bases; unmatched bases: 3. CDR3 sequence reads: CASSQGLAGPQETQYF. CDR3 sequence (DNA): TGCGCCAGCAGCCAAGGACTAGCGGGGCCTCAAGAGACCCAGTACTTC.

The V gene is TRBV4-1, the J gene TRBJ2-2; weak D call: TRBD1 (6 bases). Trimming left V 1 base short and J 7 bases short, with 13 bases between. Germline CDR1 and CDR2: MGHRA and YSYEKL. The CDR3 consists of 15 residues. As DNA, the CDR3 is TGCGCCAGCAGCCAAGGGACAGCCTTAGACGGGGAGCTGTTTTTT. Residues: CASSQGTALDGELFF.

The rearrangement uses TRBV18 and TRBJ2-7, with D possibly matching TRBD1 (5 bases). This CDR3 is built from 13 residues. Between the trimmed V and J ends, which lost 3 bases and 3 bases, there was a span of 9 bases. Germline CDR1 KGHSH, CDR2 LQKENI. The CDR3 sequence: CASSPQGNYEQYF. DNA of the CDR3: TGTGCCAGCTCACCCCAGGGCAACTACGAGCAGTACTTC.

V usage is TRBV7-3 and J usage is TRBJ2-5; D is perhaps TRBD1 or TRBD2 (5 bases each). This CDR3 has 13 amino acids. Trimming took off 5 bases at V and 5 bases at J, with 12 bases between the two ends. Germline CDR1 and CDR2: SGHTA and FQGTGA. This CDR3 reads CASSSRDRETQYF. The CDR3 nucleotides read TGTGCCAGCAGCAGCCGGGACCGGGAGACCCAGTACTTC.

This clonotype was detected only a few times. The gene calls are TRBV18 and TRBJ2-1; D is tentatively TRBD1 or TRBD2 (5 bases each). The length of the CDR3 is 15 residues. The ends were cut back, 0 bases at V and 0 bases at J, with 6 bases in the middle. Germline V gene data show CDR1 as KGHSH and CDR2 as LQKENI. The CDR3 DNA sequence: TGTGCCAGCTCACCACCTGGGGGCTCCTACAATGAGCAGTTCTTC. It is translated as CASSPPGGSYNEQFF.

This clonotype was observed a handful of times. This rearrangement joins TRBV7-3 to TRBJ2-1, with 8 nucleotides matching TRBD2. Germline V CDR1 and CDR2: SGHTA, FQGTGA. The CDR3 has 15 residues. J lost 6 bases, V lost 1 base, and 5 bases had no gene match. The CDR3 DNA reads TGTGCCAGCAGCTTAAGCGGGAGGAGGGGCAATGAGCAGTTCTTC. Translating it yields CASSLSGRRGNEQFF.

The rearrangement links TRBV27 to TRBJ2-3, with D hard to call. Between the trimmed V and J ends, which lost 3 bases and 6 bases, there was a span of 13 bases. Germline V gene data show CDR1 as MNHEY and CDR2 as SMNVEV (reference sequence). The CDR3 is made up of 14 amino acids. The CDR3 sequence: CASSFSHPADTQYF. CDR3 bases: TGTGCCAGCAGTTTTTCACATCCTGCCGATACGCAGTATTTT.

The genes are TRBV23-1 and TRBJ1-2, with 9 bases aligning to TRBD1. TRBV23-1 is an ORF for which the function is uncertain. CDR3 length: 18 amino acids. V lost 1 base to trimming and J lost 3 bases; unmatched junction nucleotides: 12. CDR3 sequence: CASSQLKEGTGIDYGYTF. The CDR3 nucleotides are TGCGCCAGCAGTCAATTAAAGGAGGGGACAGGGATAGACTATGGCTACACCTTC.